This TCR beta chain was profiled in a study of immune evolution from preneoplasia to lung adenocarcinoma. Looking at the study overall: HLA loss of heterozygosity: roughly 6.4% AIS, less than 18% MIA, about 35% ADC, none AAH. General observations from the study: Normal lung had highest clonality; later lesions appeared denser, more diverse.

Comment on this clone: No antigen is known for it.

Patients had resection in Japan or China between about 2014 and 2018. The assay was immunoSEQ multiplex PCR, and TCRdb's table has in-frame clones only and misses some. The table lists thousands of clones, around 80% of them singletons, with 2.8% in the top ten. This receptor was identified in a person in their 70s with lung adenocarcinoma. The sample consisted of FFPE minimally invasive lung adenocarcinoma tissue.

The CDR3 loop is CAGTWGGYGYTF. The CDR3 coding sequence is TGTGCCGGGACCTGGGGGGGATATGGCTACACCTTC. The genes are TRBV30 and TRBJ1-2, with a possible D match to TRBD1 (5 bases). The germline V and J ends were trimmed by 8 bases and 5 bases, with 15 bases remaining between them. This CDR3 is 12 amino acids long. Germline CDR1 GTSNPN, CDR2 SVGIG (reference sequence).